One sample yielded the 18 T cell receptor beta chains listed below, sequenced in a study of cytomegalovirus exposure and HLA in healthy donors. PCR used 60 Vbeta primers and 13 Jbeta primers. Measured with immunoSEQ multiplex PCR; TCRdb has only the in-frame clones, and not every one. The data contain fewer than 200,000 clones, more than 9.5% of them seen just once; the ten biggest clones take up about 7.8%. Sequencing was performed on PBMCs. Source of these receptors: a man in his forties or fifties in good health and CMV-seropositive.

The V call is TRBV18, the J call TRBJ1-1; TRBD1 agrees at 7 bases. CDR1 is KGHSH and CDR2 is LQKENI in the germline V gene. The CDR3 spans 15 residues. The junction had 11 bases not matched to a gene; V was cut back by 4 bases and J by 6 bases. The CDR3 sequence is CASSLTGTEGSEAFF. CDR3 nucleotide sequence: TGTGCCAGCTCACTAACCGGGACAGAGGGATCTGAAGCTTTCTTT.

A few counts support this clone. The chain joins TRBV28 to TRBJ2-5, with 9 bases aligning to TRBD2. Germline CDR1 MDHEN, CDR2 SYDVKM. There are 15 residues in the CDR3. Trimming removed 5 bases from V and 5 bases from J; junction bases left unmatched: 9. The CDR3 DNA reads as TGTGCCAGCAGTCCCGCGGGGGGGCCGTGGGAGACCCAGTACTTC. As protein: CASSPAGGPWETQYF.

This clone was seen a handful of times. The V gene is TRBV28, the J gene TRBJ1-5; D ambiguous. Trimming shortened V by 11 bases and J by 2 bases, and 22 bases separated the two germline ends. The CDR3 runs 16 residues. Germline V gene lookup returns CDR1 MDHEN and CDR2 SYDVKM. CDR3 nucleotides: TGTGCCTACCCTAAAACGGAGGGAGTTGGCAATCAGCCCCAGCATTTT. This codes for CAYPKTEGVGNQPQHF. The entire variable domain, with the rest obtained from reference TRBV28 and TRBJ1-5, is as follows: DVKVTQSSRYLVKRTGEKVFLECVQDMDHENMFWYRQDPGLGLRLIYFSYDVKMKEKGDIPEGYSVSREKKERFSLILESASTNQTSMYLCAYPKTEGVGNQPQHFGDGTRLSIL.

Only a few counts were recorded for this clone. The chain has TRBV7-2 and TRBJ1-3; TRBD1 agrees at 7 bases. The CDR3 has 15 residues. V lost 5 bases, J lost 0 bases, and 4 bases stayed unmatched. Germline loops: CDR1 SGHTA, CDR2 FQGNSA. CDR3 nucleotides: TGTGCCAGCAGCGCAAGACAGGGCTCTGGAAACACCATATATTTT. Translation: CASSARQGSGNTIYF.

The chain uses TRBV7-3 and TRBJ2-2; no definite D call. The CDR3 sequence is 17 residues long. The V gene's germline CDR1 is SGHTA and CDR2 FQGTGA. V lost 5 bases and J 7 bases, leaving 23 bases between the germline ends. Here the CDR3 reads CASSRTVVGPANGELFF. The CDR3 bases are TGTGCCAGCAGCCGCACTGTGGTTGGGCCTGCGAACGGGGAGCTGTTTTTT.

The chain joins TRBV7-2 to TRBJ1-5; D gene ambiguous. CDR1 and CDR2 from the germline V gene are SGHTA and FQGNSA. The CDR3 runs 14 residues. The V end lost 5 bases, the J end lost 5 bases, and 13 bases lay between the germline ends. The CDR3 here is CASSQEGIYQPQHF. The CDR3 region has the DNA TGTGCCAGCAGCCAAGAGGGCATTTATCAGCCCCAGCATTTT.

V is TRBV2 and J is TRBJ2-1, with 8 bases matching TRBD2. The CDR3 has 13 amino acids. The trim removed 11 bases at V and 4 bases at J, leaving 7 bases unmatched. Germline V lookup: CDR1 SNHLY, CDR2 FYNNEI. CDR3 amino acids: CALRGGTYNEQFF. DNA for the CDR3: TGTGCCCTACGCGGGGGGACATACAATGAGCAGTTCTTC. The full variable domain, with the rest looked up from reference TRBV2 and TRBJ2-1, is EPEVTQTPSHQVTQMGQEVILRCVPISNHLYFYWYRQILGQKVEFLVSFYNNEISEKSEIFDDQFSVERPDGSNFTLKIRSTKLEDSAMYFCALRGGTYNEQFFGPGTRLTVL.

CDR3 nucleotide sequence: TGTGCCAGCAGTGAGACGGGGGGGCTTGGTCAGCCCCAGCATTTT. It encodes CASSETGGLGQPQHF. The V gene is TRBV9, the J gene TRBJ1-5, with a possible D match to TRBD1 (6 bases). The V end was cut by 5 bases, the J end by 6 bases, with 18 bases between. The CDR3 consists of 15 residues. Germline CDR1 reads SGDLS; CDR2 reads YYNGEE.

The chain has TRBV7-9 and TRBJ2-2, with 10 nucleotides matching TRBD1. The germline V gene encodes CDR1 SEHNR and CDR2 FQNEAQ (reference sequence). The CDR3 consists of 15 residues. Trimming took 2 bases from V and 6 from J; bases not matched to a gene: 3. DNA of the CDR3: TGTGCCAGCAGCTTACCGACAGGGGGCTCCGGGGAGCTGTTTTTT. Residues: CASSLPTGGSGELFF.

In this sample, this clone turned up a few times. J is TRBJ2-6 and V is TRBV4-3; possibly TRBD1 for D (5 bases). Germline V CDR1 and CDR2: LGHNA, YSLEER. Trimming left V 0 bases short and J 4 bases short, with 13 bases between. The CDR3 is 17 residues long. Here the CDR3 DNA reads TGCGCCAGCAGCCAAGAAGATTCAGGGTTAGGGGCCAACGTCCTGACTTTC. Residues: CASSQEDSGLGANVLTF.

The chain carries TRBV6-1 and TRBJ1-1; D possibly corresponds to TRBD1 (6 bases). V lost 5 bases and J lost 1, with 11 bases in between. Germline V gene data show CDR1 as MNHNS and CDR2 as SASEGT. CDR3 length: 14 amino acids. The CDR3 sequence is CASSRIQGNTEAFF. The CDR3 DNA reads as TGTGCCAGCAGTCGTATACAGGGGAACACTGAAGCTTTCTTT.

This chain uses TRBV25-1 with TRBJ1-6, with D unclear. The CDR3 is 15 amino acids. V lost 3 bases to trimming and J lost 0 bases, with 6 bases between them. Germline V gives CDR1 MGHDK, CDR2 SYGVNS. This chain's CDR3 is CASSDVSSYNSPLHF. The CDR3 DNA sequence: TGTGCCAGCAGTGATGTGAGCTCCTATAATTCACCCCTCCACTTT.

This chain joins TRBV7-2 and TRBJ1-3; D is possibly TRBD1 (5 bases). This CDR3 region has 13 residues. The ends were cut back, 4 bases at V and 4 bases at J, with 8 bases in the middle. Per germline, CDR1 SGHTA and CDR2 FQGNSA. The CDR3 DNA reads as TGTGCCAGCAGCTCTCGGGGGGGAAACACCATATATTTT. It codes for CASSSRGGNTIYF.

This clone showed up just a few times. The rearrangement joins TRBV2 to TRBJ1-5, with 8 bases lining up with TRBD1. Losses at the gene ends were 0 bases for V and 6 bases for J; bases not matched to a gene: 4. This CDR3 comprises 15 residues. Germline V gives CDR1 SNHLY, CDR2 FYNNEI. CDR3 sequence (DNA): TGTGCCAGCAGTGAAGCGACCGACAGGGGTCAGCCCCAGCATTTT. Amino acids: CASSEATDRGQPQHF.

In this sample, this clone turned up a few times. The chain has TRBV25-1 and TRBJ2-7; D possibly corresponds to TRBD2 (5 bases). The CDR3 totals 16 residues. Per germline, CDR1 MGHDK and CDR2 SYGVNS. CDR3 sequence reads: CVRGRRELNIKYEQYV. Here the CDR3 DNA reads TGCGTCCGCGGGCGGAGAGAGTTAAATATTAAATACGAGCAGTACGTC.

This clone has more than one count but fewer than ten. This same CDR3 is encoded by further DNA sequences in the sample. This chain joins TRBV7-2 and TRBJ1-5; 8 bases align to TRBD1. With 5 bases clipped from V and 2 bases from J, the junction kept 2 bases outside the gene matches. Germline V gives CDR1 SGHTA, CDR2 FQGNSA. CDR3 length: 14 residues. The CDR3: CASSPTGGNQPQHF. Here the CDR3 DNA reads TGTGCCAGCAGCCCGACAGGGGGCAATCAGCCCCAGCATTTT.

This chain joins TRBV5-4 and TRBJ1-2; 8 nucleotides align to TRBD1. The CDR3 consists of 13 residues. Germline V CDR1 and CDR2: SGHNT, YYREEE (reference sequence). The junction had 1 base not matched to a gene; V was cut back by 4 bases and J by 2 bases. The CDR3 DNA follows: TGTGCCAGCAGCGGGGACAGGAACTATGGCTACACCTTC. Translating it yields CASSGDRNYGYTF.

This clone was counted only a few times. The chain employs TRBV28 and TRBJ1-2, with D tentatively TRBD1 (6 bases). The CDR3 totals 14 residues. Germline CDR1 is MDHEN and CDR2 is SYDVKM. V lost 2 bases and J lost 5, with 12 bases in between. The DNA for the CDR3 is TGTGCCAGCAGTTTAAGGGGCCAGGGGTATGGCTACACCTTC. As protein: CASSLRGQGYGYTF.